This T cell receptor (beta chain) was sequenced for a study of blood T cell repertoires in COVID-19. At the level of the study: COVID-19 samples from acute and convalescent phases originated in the United States, Italy and Spain. From T cells, B-cell-depleted T cells, or PBMCs came the material, which was cDNA or gDNA.

The authors' processing: For nucleated cells, counts were estimated from reference gene primer amplification. The table came from immunoSEQ multiplex PCR; TCRdb's copy has only in-frame clones and leaves some out. Clone size and the V and J calls come from that table; the DNA yielded D and trimming. The sample shows some 140,000 clones, about 80% of them seen only once. The length of the CDR3 is 18 residues. In germline, CDR1 is SGDLS, CDR2 YYNGEE. J gave up 1 base and V 0 bases, and 9 bases lay outside the gene matches. Sequencing was carried out using peripheral blood. The sequence was collected from a woman aged 60-75 years with acute or convalescent COVID-19. This chain connects TRBV9 to TRBJ1-3; 8 bases fit TRBD1. Written as DNA, the CDR3 is TGTGCCAGCAGCGTAGGTTTGTCCCAGGGGGCTTCTGGAAACACCATATATTTT. Its protein is CASSVGLSQGASGNTIYF.